The rows below give T cell receptor beta chains drawn from one sample of a study of T-cell reconstitution after alpha-beta-depleted transplantation in children. One entry per CDR3 protein results from TCRdb running MiXCR on the PCR reads. Among about 540,000 distinct CDR3 sequences listed, about 16% were seen once. This material consisted of PBMCs from the stem cell graft donor, taken from the stem cell graft. The receptors were sampled from a human donor who donated a stem cell graft to a child with acute lymphoblastic leukemia. Each CDR3 is given with its conserved first and last residue. The order of the fields is clone size, D gene, V gene, J gene, CDR3 DNA, CDR3 protein. A D gene is named only where the DNA matches it firmly. The size of a clone is reported for some rows only, either as once, few or many, or as a class for expanded clones.

abundance: .; d_gene: TRBD1; v_gene: TRBV5-1; j_gene: TRBJ1-3; CDR3nt: TGCGCCAGCAGCTCCCGGGACAGGGGAACTGGAAACACCATATATTTT; CDR3aa: CASSSRDRGTGNTIYF
abundance: .; d_gene: TRBD1; v_gene: TRBV12-3/TRBV12-4; j_gene: TRBJ2-1; CDR3nt: TGTGCCAGCAGGAGGACAGGGGGAATTTTTAATGAGCAGTTCTTC; CDR3aa: CASRRTGGIFNEQFF
abundance: .; d_gene: TRBD2; v_gene: TRBV7-9; j_gene: TRBJ2-1; CDR3nt: TGTGCCAGCACCGGACTAGCAGCACACAATGAGCAGTTCTTC; CDR3aa: CASTGLAAHNEQFF
abundance: .; d_gene: .; v_gene: TRBV7-2; j_gene: TRBJ1-1; CDR3nt: TGTGCCAGCAGCTCCCGACACGACGACACTGAAGCTTTCTTT; CDR3aa: CASSSRHDDTEAFF
abundance: few; d_gene: TRBD1; v_gene: TRBV12-3/TRBV12-4; j_gene: TRBJ2-7; CDR3nt: TGTGCCAGCAGTTTCTATCTCGGTTTCAGGGGGCGCGAGCAGTACTTC; CDR3aa: CASSFYLGFRGREQYF
abundance: few; d_gene: TRBD2; v_gene: TRBV5-5; j_gene: TRBJ2-2; CDR3nt: TGTGCCAGCAGCTTGGACGGGGGAGGGCCGTCCGGGGAGCTGTTTTTT; CDR3aa: CASSLDGGGPSGELFF
abundance: few; d_gene: .; v_gene: TRBV27; j_gene: TRBJ2-1; CDR3nt: TGTGCCAGCAGTTTTGCAGGGAACAATGAGCAGTTCTTC; CDR3aa: CASSFAGNNEQFF
abundance: .; d_gene: .; v_gene: TRBV27; j_gene: TRBJ2-6; CDR3nt: TGTGCCAGCAGTTTACATCGGACAGAGTTACCATCTGGGGCCAACGTCCTGACTTTC; CDR3aa: CASSLHRTELPSGANVLTF
abundance: few; d_gene: .; v_gene: TRBV15; j_gene: TRBJ1-3; CDR3nt: TGTGCCACCAGCAGAGATCGGTTCCAAGGTGGAAACACCATATATTTT; CDR3aa: CATSRDRFQGGNTIYF
abundance: .; d_gene: .; v_gene: TRBV5-1; j_gene: TRBJ2-5; CDR3nt: TGCGCCAGCAGCTTGGGTCTGACTACGGGGGAGACCCAGTACTTC; CDR3aa: CASSLGLTTGETQYF
abundance: once; d_gene: TRBD2; v_gene: TRBV7-6; j_gene: TRBJ2-2; CDR3nt: TGTGCCAGCAGCTTTGCCTCCTTACGGGGGGGCAGCGGGGAGCTGTTTTTT; CDR3aa: CASSFASLRGGSGELFF
abundance: few; d_gene: TRBD2; v_gene: TRBV6-1; j_gene: TRBJ2-2; CDR3nt: TGTGCCAGCAGTGAAGCGGGGACTACAAACACCGGGGAGCTGTTTTTT; CDR3aa: CASSEAGTTNTGELFF
abundance: .; d_gene: .; v_gene: TRBV5-1; j_gene: TRBJ2-2; CDR3nt: TGCGCCAGCAGCCGGGTAGCCGGGGAGCTGTTTTTT; CDR3aa: CASSRVAGELFF
abundance: .; d_gene: TRBD1; v_gene: TRBV12-3/TRBV12-4; j_gene: TRBJ1-5; CDR3nt: TGTGCCAGCAGTTCTAGGGGACAGGGGGCGTTAGGTGATCAGCCCCAGCATTTT; CDR3aa: CASSSRGQGALGDQPQHF
abundance: few; d_gene: TRBD1; v_gene: TRBV7-8; j_gene: TRBJ2-2; CDR3nt: TGTGCCAGCAGCTTATTCGGGACAGACAACGGGGAGCTGTTTTTT; CDR3aa: CASSLFGTDNGELFF
abundance: many; d_gene: TRBD2; v_gene: TRBV5-6; j_gene: TRBJ2-1; CDR3nt: TGTGCCAGCAGCCCCAGGACTAGCCTCAGGGGGCAGTTCTTC; CDR3aa: CASSPRTSLRGQFF
abundance: .; d_gene: TRBD2; v_gene: TRBV4-1; j_gene: TRBJ2-1; CDR3nt: TGCGCCAGCAGCCAGGTGGGACTAGCGGGAGGGCGCGATGAGCAGTTCTTC; CDR3aa: CASSQVGLAGGRDEQFF
abundance: .; d_gene: TRBD1; v_gene: TRBV7-3; j_gene: TRBJ1-1; CDR3nt: TGTGCCAGCAGCCGCGACAGGGTGGGTGAAGCTTTCTTT; CDR3aa: CASSRDRVGEAFF
abundance: .; d_gene: TRBD1; v_gene: TRBV7-9; j_gene: TRBJ2-7; CDR3nt: TGTGCCAGCAGCGCGGTGGACAGGGCCTACGAGCAGTACTTC; CDR3aa: CASSAVDRAYEQYF
abundance: few; d_gene: TRBD1; v_gene: TRBV2; j_gene: TRBJ1-5; CDR3nt: TGTGCCAGCAGTCCCCAGCGACAGGGGGCGGCTCAGCCCCAGCATTTT; CDR3aa: CASSPQRQGAAQPQHF
abundance: few; d_gene: .; v_gene: TRBV11-2; j_gene: TRBJ1-1; CDR3nt: TGTGCCAGCAGCACCATTGGGTTGGGCCGAAACACTGAAGCTTTCTTT; CDR3aa: CASSTIGLGRNTEAFF
abundance: few; d_gene: .; v_gene: TRBV5-1; j_gene: TRBJ2-7; CDR3nt: TGCGCCAGCAGCTTAACCGGGGACGTCTACGAGCAGTACTTC; CDR3aa: CASSLTGDVYEQYF
abundance: few; d_gene: TRBD1; v_gene: TRBV4-2; j_gene: TRBJ1-4; CDR3nt: TGTGCCAGCAGCCCCTCCCGGGACAGGGAGGAAAATGAAAAACTGTTTTTT; CDR3aa: CASSPSRDREENEKLFF
abundance: few; d_gene: .; v_gene: TRBV20-1; j_gene: TRBJ1-5; CDR3nt: TGCAGTGCTAGAGAAGGCGGTGTCGGGTCACCCCAGCATTTT; CDR3aa: CSAREGGVGSPQHF
abundance: .; d_gene: .; v_gene: TRBV5-6; j_gene: TRBJ1-1; CDR3nt: TGTGCCAGCAGCCCCGCGGGGGGTCCTGAAGCTTTCTTT; CDR3aa: CASSPAGGPEAFF
abundance: few; d_gene: .; v_gene: TRBV12-3/TRBV12-4; j_gene: TRBJ1-1; CDR3nt: TGTGCCAGCAGTTTTAACAGCAACATGGTGTCTGTGGCTTTCTTT; CDR3aa: CASSFNSNMVSVAFF
abundance: .; d_gene: .; v_gene: TRBV15; j_gene: TRBJ2-7; CDR3nt: TGTGCCACCAGCAGAGAATGGGCTAGCGAGCCCTACGAGCAGTACTTC; CDR3aa: CATSREWASEPYEQYF
abundance: few; d_gene: TRBD2; v_gene: TRBV18; j_gene: TRBJ2-5; CDR3nt: TGTGCCAGCTCACCACCGAGGTTTGCGGGAGATCAGACCCAGTACTTC; CDR3aa: CASSPPRFAGDQTQYF
abundance: .; d_gene: .; v_gene: TRBV28; j_gene: TRBJ2-1; CDR3nt: TGTGCCAGCAGTTTCCGGGCCCCTTACAATGAGCAGTTCTTC; CDR3aa: CASSFRAPYNEQFF
abundance: .; d_gene: .; v_gene: TRBV7-2; j_gene: TRBJ1-1; CDR3nt: TGTGCCAGCAGCTTATGGGGGCGGGGCGGTTCGAACACTGAAGCTTTCTTT; CDR3aa: CASSLWGRGGSNTEAFF
abundance: few; d_gene: .; v_gene: TRBV5-5; j_gene: TRBJ2-3; CDR3nt: TGTGCCAGCGTCTTAGATACGCAGTATTTT; CDR3aa: CASVLDTQYF
abundance: few; d_gene: TRBD2; v_gene: TRBV20-1; j_gene: TRBJ2-2; CDR3nt: TGCAGTGCTGAAACTAGCGGAGTTCACACCGGGGAGCTGTTTTTT; CDR3aa: CSAETSGVHTGELFF
abundance: .; d_gene: TRBD2; v_gene: TRBV7-8; j_gene: TRBJ2-7; CDR3nt: TGTGCCAGCAGCTGGACTAGCAACTACGAGCAGTACTTC; CDR3aa: CASSWTSNYEQYF
abundance: .; d_gene: .; v_gene: TRBV5-1; j_gene: TRBJ2-6; CDR3nt: TGCGCCAGCAGCGAATCCTCTGGGGCCAACGTCCTGACTTTC; CDR3aa: CASSESSGANVLTF
abundance: medium-sized; d_gene: .; v_gene: TRBV7-7; j_gene: TRBJ2-6; CDR3nt: TGTGCCAGCAGCACGGGGACGGCTGGGGCCAACGTCCTGACTTTC; CDR3aa: CASSTGTAGANVLTF
abundance: .; d_gene: .; v_gene: TRBV11-1; j_gene: TRBJ1-2; CDR3nt: TGTGCCAGCAGCTTAGCGCGGCCCGGGACAAAACCTAACTATGGCTACACCTTC; CDR3aa: CASSLARPGTKPNYGYTF
abundance: .; d_gene: .; v_gene: TRBV21-1; j_gene: TRBJ1-1; CDR3nt: TGTGCCAGCAGCACGCGATCAACCCCCGGACAGGGGGCTATTTGGGTGTACACTGAAGCTTTCTTT; CDR3aa: CASSTRSTPGQGAIWVYTEAFF
abundance: few; d_gene: .; v_gene: TRBV7-3; j_gene: TRBJ2-2; CDR3nt: TGTGCCAGCAGCCCCCCTACTAGCATCGGCACCGGGGAGCTGTTTTTT; CDR3aa: CASSPPTSIGTGELFF
abundance: .; d_gene: .; v_gene: TRBV19; j_gene: TRBJ2-5; CDR3nt: TGTGCCAGTAGTATTGGATTAGCGGCCCAAGAGACCCAGTACTTC; CDR3aa: CASSIGLAAQETQYF
abundance: few; d_gene: TRBD2; v_gene: TRBV29-1; j_gene: TRBJ2-5; CDR3nt: TGCAGCGTTGTGCCTGGGACTAGCGGGAGCCAGACCCAGTACTTC; CDR3aa: CSVVPGTSGSQTQYF